A selection of T cell receptor beta chains follows, all from one sample in a study of shared clonotypes between healthy human individuals. The table came from immunoSEQ multiplex PCR; TCRdb's copy has only in-frame clones and leaves some out. The data contain 490,000 or so clones, 70% to 80% of them singletons. Input material: PBMCs. All receptors derive from a middle-aged woman in good health. Some clones in this sample may be carry-over from other donors' samples. Both conserved end residues are part of each CDR3. D genes are given only for firm matches. Size is omitted from some rows. Given values are once, few, many or a class for expanded clones.

TRBD2	-	TRBJ2-1	TRBV9	TGTGCCAGCAGCGTAGGATCGCGGGAGGGCTACAATGAGCAGTTCTTC	CASSVGSREGYNEQFF
-	-	TRBJ2-7	TRBV28	TGTGCCAGCAGTTCCCCCTCAAAATACGAGCAGTACTTC	CASSSPSKYEQYF
-	-	TRBJ1-2	TRBV29-1	TGCAGCGTTGATATGGAATATGGCTACACCTTC	CSVDMEYGYTF
TRBD1	-	TRBJ1-1	TRBV19	TGTGCCAGTAGTCCGCGGGACAGATTAAACACTGAAGCTTTCTTT	CASSPRDRLNTEAFF
TRBD2	few	TRBJ2-1	TRBV14	TGTGCCAGCAGCCGTCTAGCGGTGGGGGGTGAGCAGTTCTTC	CASSRLAVGGEQFF
-	-	TRBJ2-2	TRBV5-1	TGCGCCAGCAGCTCGCAGGGTGCCTACACTCCGAACACCGGGGAGCTGTTTTTT	CASSSQGAYTPNTGELFF
-	-	TRBJ2-5	TRBV30	TGTGCCTGGAGTGACCAAAAGCGGAGCGTAAGAGAGACCCAGTACTTC	CAWSDQKRSVRETQYF
-	-	TRBJ1-1	TRBV19	TGTGCCAGTAGTCCCAGAGAGGCCACTGAAGCTTTCTTT	CASSPREATEAFF
-	-	TRBJ1-2	TRBV7-8	TGTGCCAGCAGCTCCCGGGACGGAAACTATGGCTACACCTTC	CASSSRDGNYGYTF
TRBD2	-	TRBJ2-7	TRBV9	TGTGCCAGCAGCCCCGGACTAGCGGCCGCCTACGAGCAGTACTTC	CASSPGLAAAYEQYF
TRBD1	-	TRBJ2-7	TRBV7-3	TGTGCCAGCAGCTTACAACAGGGGGCAGGTGGCGAGCAGTACTTC	CASSLQQGAGGEQYF
TRBD1	few	TRBJ2-7	TRBV2	TGTGCCAGCGGACGGACAGGGCGCTGGGACTTC	CASGRTGRWDF
TRBD1	-	TRBJ1-2	TRBV18	TGTGCCAGCTCACCAACAGGGGAGGTTAACTATGGCTACACCTTC	CASSPTGEVNYGYTF
TRBD1	-	TRBJ2-1	TRBV11-3	TGTGCCAGCAGCCCCCGGGACAGGGGGCTCAATGAGCAGTTCTTC	CASSPRDRGLNEQFF
TRBD2	-	TRBJ2-7	TRBV5-7	TGTGCCAGCAGCTCCGGGACTAGCGGGAGGGGCACCTACGAGCAGTACTTC	CASSSGTSGRGTYEQYF
TRBD1	-	TRBJ2-1	TRBV23-1	TGCGCCAGCAGTCAATCCCAACCTGAGGGACAGACGTGGGACAATGAGCAGTTCTTC	CASSQSQPEGQTWDNEQFF
-	-	TRBJ2-4	TRBV5-4	TGTGCCAGCAGCTCCGGGATTTCTGAAAACATTCAGTACTTC	CASSSGISENIQYF
TRBD1	-	TRBJ2-5	TRBV5-1	TGCGCCAGCAGAATAACAGGGGGCGGGCCAGAGACCCAGTACTTC	CASRITGGGPETQYF
TRBD1	-	TRBJ2-3	TRBV7-9	TGTGCCAGCAGTTGGGACAGGGGGCCAACAGATACGCAGTATTTT	CASSWDRGPTDTQYF
-	-	TRBJ1-1	TRBV20-1	TGCAGTGCCGGGGACGTCGAAGCTTTCTTT	CSAGDVEAFF
-	-	TRBJ2-1	TRBV11-2	TGTGCCAGCAGCTTAGCCCAGCAGGGTGAGCAGTTCTTC	CASSLAQQGEQFF
TRBD1	-	TRBJ1-1	TRBV5-1	TGCGCCACTCGCCCGGAGGGGGCTGCCGCTGAAGCTTTCTTT	CATRPEGAAAEAFF
-	-	TRBJ1-3	TRBV19	TGTGCCAGTATGATGCGAGAGACCGGATCTGGAAACACCATATATTTT	CASMMRETGSGNTIYF
-	few	TRBJ1-5	TRBV10-1	TGCGCCAGCAGTGACCCGTCGGGAGGTTTTTGGAATCAGCCCCAGCATTTT	CASSDPSGGFWNQPQHF
-	-	TRBJ1-5	TRBV27	TGTGCCAGCAGTCCGATCTATAGCAATCAGCCCCAGCATTTT	CASSPIYSNQPQHF
-	many	TRBJ2-1	TRBV18	TGTGCCAGCTCACCGGTGGGTCGGGGAGGTGAGCAGTTCTTC	CASSPVGRGGEQFF
TRBD2	-	TRBJ2-3	TRBV5-1	TGCGCCAGCAGCTTGGGACTAGCGGGAGGTGCGACAGATACGCAGTATTTT	CASSLGLAGGATDTQYF
-	-	TRBJ2-5	TRBV10-3	TGTGCCAGCGGTAGTTGGGCCCAAGAGACCCAGTACTTC	CASGSWAQETQYF
TRBD1	-	TRBJ2-2	TRBV10-3	TGTGCCATGAGAGGACAGGGCGCCGGGGAGCTGTTTTTT	CAMRGQGAGELFF
-	-	TRBJ2-5	TRBV30	TGTGCCTGGAGTGTACCTCTCAGCCAAGAGACCCAGTACTTC	CAWSVPLSQETQYF
-	few	TRBJ1-2	TRBV7-2	TGTGCCAGCAGCTTAGGGGGGGCCTTCTATGGCTACACCTTC	CASSLGGAFYGYTF
TRBD2	-	TRBJ2-1	TRBV29-1	TGCAGCGTGACGGGACTAGCGGGATCCTCCTACAATGAGCAGTTCTTC	CSVTGLAGSSYNEQFF
-	-	TRBJ2-2	TRBV7-2	TGTGCCAGCACCCAAGATCGGCCCGCACCAACCGGGGAGCTGTTTTTT	CASTQDRPAPTGELFF
-	-	TRBJ2-1	TRBV7-2	TGTGCCAGCAGCCCGCCTGCGGGGAGTGAGCAGTTCTTC	CASSPPAGSEQFF
TRBD1	-	TRBJ2-5	TRBV28	TGTGCCAGCAGCCTTGACAGGGTGGAGACCCAGTACTTC	CASSLDRVETQYF
-	-	TRBJ2-7	TRBV11-2	TGTGCCAGCAGCCAAGGGAACCAGGGCTCCTACGAGCAGTACTTC	CASSQGNQGSYEQYF
-	-	TRBJ1-1	TRBV7-9	TGTGCCAGCAGCTTAGATACTGGCACTGAAGCTTTCTTT	CASSLDTGTEAFF
-	-	TRBJ2-2	TRBV15	TGTGCCACCAGCAGAACGGGTCTTTCGAACACCGGGGAGCTGTTTTTT	CATSRTGLSNTGELFF